One and the same sample provided the 25 T cell receptor beta chains below, sequenced in a study of graft-versus-host responses after intestinal transplantation. Using immunoSEQ multiplex PCR, the repertoire was profiled, and TCRdb retains in-frame clones only, with some absent. The data contain around 100,000 clones, 91% of them singletons. Which antigens these TCRs recognize remains unknown. Sequenced material: unstimulated CD4+ T cells sorted from spleen or lymph node cells, taken before transplant. Source of these receptors: a human donor who was the organ donor for an intestinal transplant.

This chain connects TRBV6-5 to TRBJ2-5; D might be TRBD2 (6 bases). V dropped 1 base and J dropped 2 bases, with 11 bases sitting between them. Germline CDR1 is MNHEY and CDR2 is SVGAGI. The CDR3 loop spans 15 amino acids. Here the CDR3 DNA reads TGTGCCAGCAGTTACTTCGGTAGCGGACAAGAGACCCAGTACTTC. Protein product: CASSYFGSGQETQYF.

This clone was seen a single time. The chain employs TRBV5-1 and TRBJ1-2; a weak D match, TRBD1 (5 bases). Germline CDR1 and CDR2: SGHRS and YFSETQ. Trimming left V 0 bases short and J 8 bases short, with 11 bases between. The CDR3 length is 13 residues. CDR3 protein: CASSLEQGKGYTF. The DNA of the CDR3 is TGCGCCAGCAGCTTGGAGCAGGGAAAAGGCTACACCTTC.

The chain carries TRBV5-1 and TRBJ2-2; the D gene is possibly TRBD1 (5 bases). Germline values: CDR1 SGHRS, CDR2 YFSETQ. V gave up 5 bases and J gave up 4 bases, with 18 bases separating them. This CDR3 is 16 amino acids long. DNA for the CDR3: TGCGCCAGCAGATCGACTCCAGGGCCGGGCACCGGGGAGCTGTTTTTT. Translation gives CASRSTPGPGTGELFF.

Comment on this clone: A read error may produce the germline difference seen at one junction end. The gene calls are TRBV25-1 and TRBJ1-1; possibly TRBD1 for D (5 bases). Per germline, CDR1 MGHDK and CDR2 SYGVNS. This CDR3 has 14 residues. The CDR3 region is CASSARAQNAEAFF. DNA of the CDR3: TGTGCCAGCAGTGCCAGGGCCCAGAACGCTGAAGCTTTCTTT. Drawing the rest from reference TRBV25-1 and TRBJ1-1, the complete variable domain is EADIYQTPRYLVIGTGKKITLECSQTMGHDKMYWYQQDPGMELHLIHYSYGVNSTEKGDLSSESTVSRIRTEHFPLTLESARPSHTSQYLCASSARAQNAEAFFGQGTRLTVV.

The chain uses TRBV5-1 and TRBJ2-3; TRBD1 matches at 8 bases. With V trimmed by 0 bases and J by 4 bases, 7 bases remained unmatched. This CDR3 has 16 residues. Germline V CDR1 and CDR2: SGHRS, YFSETQ. CDR3 coding DNA: TGCGCCAGCAGCTTGGGGGACAGGATCAACGCAGATACGCAGTATTTT. Translating it yields CASSLGDRINADTQYF.

The rearrangement joins TRBV7-2 to TRBJ2-7; no clear D gene. This CDR3 has 12 residues. Deletions cut 1 base from V and 3 bases from J, with 4 bases between. CDR1 and CDR2 (germline): SGHTA, FQGNSA. DNA of the CDR3: TGTGCCAGCAGCTTAGACAACTACGAGCAGTACTTC. Its protein is CASSLDNYEQYF.

The chain has TRBV5-1 and TRBJ2-5, with TRBD2 matching over 16 bases. CDR1 and CDR2 (germline): SGHRS, YFSETQ. After removal of 4 bases from V and 1 base from J, the junction contained 10 bases not matched to a gene. CDR3 length equals 19 residues. CDR3 protein: CASSVSGLAGGIVQETQYF. CDR3 bases: TGCGCCAGCAGCGTTTCGGGACTAGCGGGGGGGATAGTCCAAGAGACCCAGTACTTC.

On this clone itself: Sequence at one end of the junction differs from germline and may be a read error. The V gene is TRBV10-1, the J gene TRBJ2-3, with 7 positions matching TRBD1. The CDR3 is made up of 17 amino acids. Germline V gene lookup returns CDR1 WNHNN and CDR2 SYGVQD (reference sequence). CDR3 in DNA: TGCGCCAGCAGTGGGCCCGAAAACCAGGGGGACGGGGAAACGCAGTGTTTT. Encoded protein: CASSGPENQGDGETQCF.

The V gene is TRBV6-1, the J gene TRBJ2-7; TRBD1 might be the D (5 bases). V lost 5 bases to trimming and J lost 2 bases, with 7 bases between them. The CDR3 spans 12 residues. CDR1 and CDR2 from the germline V gene are MNHNS and SASEGT. The CDR3 region is CASSRQTYEQYF. Written as DNA, the CDR3 is TGTGCCAGCAGTCGACAGACCTACGAGCAGTACTTC.

The rearrangement links TRBV7-9 to TRBJ2-7; no clear D gene. The CDR3 runs to 15 residues. V was pared by 2 bases and J by 2 bases, with 13 bases between. Germline V gene data show CDR1 as SEHNR and CDR2 as FQNEAQ (reference sequence). CDR3 in DNA: TGTGCCAGCAGCTTACTTGACATGGGTACCTACGAGCAGTACTTC. Translation: CASSLLDMGTYEQYF.

The J gene is TRBJ2-7, the V gene TRBV11-2, with 11 bases fitting TRBD1. From germline, CDR1 is SGHAT and CDR2 FQNNGV. Trimming cost V 5 bases and J 5 bases; bases outside gene matches: 5. This CDR3 has 14 residues. The CDR3 reads CASSPGQGANEQYF. The CDR3 coding sequence is TGTGCCAGCAGCCCCGGACAGGGGGCAAACGAGCAGTACTTC.

Note on this clone: At one end the junction does not follow the germline gene, possibly because of a read error. This chain links TRBV4-1 with TRBJ2-4; TRBD2 matches 9 bases. The germline CDR1 and CDR2 sequences are MGHRA and YSYEKL. The CDR3 totals 15 residues. The CDR3 protein is CASSQEVAGASRRFF. The DNA for the CDR3 is TGCGCCAGCAGCCAAGAGGTAGCGGGGGCCTCCCGTAGGTTCTTC.

This chain links TRBV6-5 with TRBJ2-5, with a possible D match to TRBD1 (6 bases). Germline V gene data show CDR1 as MNHEY and CDR2 as SVGAGI. Trimming took off 2 bases at V and 4 bases at J, with 8 bases between the two ends. The CDR3 has 13 residues. The CDR3 region is CASSYPGVETQYF. The CDR3 DNA is TGTGCCAGCAGTTACCCAGGGGTAGAGACCCAGTACTTC.

The chain recombines TRBV19 with TRBJ2-2; D is ambiguous. This CDR3 is built from 14 residues. Trimming took off 9 bases at V and 6 bases at J, with 17 bases between the two ends. Germline CDR1 reads LNHDA; CDR2 reads SQIVND (reference sequence). The CDR3 here is CASRTILSPGELFF. Written as DNA, the CDR3 is TGTGCCAGCAGAACGATCCTGTCACCCGGGGAGCTGTTTTTT.

In its sample, this clone was seen once. A junction end diverges from the germline sequence, so it may reflect a read error. V usage is TRBV7-7 and J usage is TRBJ2-3; 9 nucleotides align to TRBD1. The CDR3 contains 13 residues. Germline assignment: CDR1 SSHAT and CDR2 FNYEAQ (reference sequence). The CDR3 bases are TGTGCTAGCAGCCTGGACAGGGGAGATACGCAGTATTTT. It encodes CASSLDRGDTQYF.

The genes are TRBV18 and TRBJ2-5, with TRBD2 matching over 10 bases. CDR1 KGHSH and CDR2 LQKENI come from the germline V gene. The V segment lost 3 bases and the J segment 2 bases; nucleotides outside the gene matches: 6. The CDR3 has 16 residues. The chain's CDR3 is CASSPSLAGRQETQYF. CDR3 DNA: TGTGCCAGCTCACCTTCACTAGCGGGGAGACAAGAGACCCAGTACTTC.

This chain connects TRBV11-2 to TRBJ2-7; weak D call: TRBD2 (5 bases). The CDR3 totals 14 residues. Trimming left V 5 bases short and J 6 bases short, with 17 bases between. Germline V gene data show CDR1 as SGHAT and CDR2 as FQNNGV. The CDR3 nucleotides read TGTGCCAGCAGCCCCCCCCCACTAGGTGGCGAGCAGTACTTC. Protein sequence: CASSPPPLGGEQYF.

CDR3 amino acids: CASSQATRETQYF. The DNA for the CDR3 is TGCGCCAGCAGCCAAGCGACTAGGGAGACCCAGTACTTC. This chain uses TRBV4-1 with TRBJ2-5; TRBD2 is a possible D gene (6 bases). This CDR3 contains 13 residues. V gave up 1 base and J gave up 5 bases, with 8 bases separating them. Germline loops: CDR1 MGHRA, CDR2 YSYEKL.

The chain has TRBV19 and TRBJ2-7; 9 nucleotides line up with TRBD1. The CDR3 extends over 14 amino acids. The germline gives CDR1 LNHDA, CDR2 SQIVND (reference sequence). The V segment lost 5 bases and the J segment 6 bases; nucleotides outside the gene matches: 8. The CDR3 DNA follows: TGTGCCAGTAGTCGAAGACAGGGGGAGGTCGAGCAGTACTTC. Translating it yields CASSRRQGEVEQYF.

As DNA, the CDR3 is TGTGCCAGAAGAAACCGACTCACCTCCCCCCCGTCCAGGGGCCTCTCCTACGAGCAGTACTTC. It codes for CARRNRLTSPPSRGLSYEQYF. The chain carries TRBV5-3 and TRBJ2-7; maybe TRBD1 (6 bases). TRBV5-3 falls under the ORF class, with uncertain function. The CDR3 is made up of 21 amino acids. Trimming took 5 bases from V and 0 from J, leaving 33 bases between them.

The V gene is TRBV19, the J gene TRBJ2-7; 10 positions match TRBD1. This CDR3 region has 15 residues. Germline V gene sequence: CDR1 LNHDA, CDR2 SQIVND (reference sequence). Trimming cost V 3 bases and J 2 bases; bases outside gene matches: 4. The CDR3 coding sequence is TGTGCCAGTAGTATCTCCGGGACAGGGGCCTACGAGCAGTACTTC. Residues: CASSISGTGAYEQYF. The variable domain in full, with the rest retrieved from reference TRBV19 and TRBJ2-7, is DGGITQSPKYLFRKEGQNVTLSCEQNLNHDAMYWYRQDPGQGLRLIYYSQIVNDFQKGDIAEGYSVSREKKESFPLTVTSAQKNPTAFYLCASSISGTGAYEQYFGPGTRLTVT.

Here the CDR3 DNA reads TGTGCCATCGGGGACAGGGTATACAATGAGCAGTTCTTC. Its translation: CAIGDRVYNEQFF. The rearrangement joins TRBV10-3 to TRBJ2-1; 9 nucleotides align to TRBD1. V lost 8 bases, J lost 4 bases, and 3 bases stayed unmatched. This CDR3 comprises 13 residues. CDR1 is ENHRY, CDR2 SYGVKD, per germline.

This sequence joins TRBV10-1 and TRBJ2-3; D not certain. The CDR3 runs to 15 residues. V was pared by 10 bases and J by 2 bases, with 19 bases between. Germline V gives CDR1 WNHNN, CDR2 SYGVQD (reference sequence). CDR3 in DNA: TGCGCCACCCTCAACCCAGCGAGATTCACAGATACGCAGTATTTT. It yields the protein CATLNPARFTDTQYF.

The rearrangement joins TRBV4-2 to TRBJ1-1, with 9 nucleotides matching TRBD1. The CDR3 contains 15 residues. The junction had 7 bases not matched to a gene; V was cut back by 5 bases and J by 3 bases. Germline assignment: CDR1 LGHNA and CDR2 YNFKEQ. CDR3 in DNA: TGTGCCAGCAGCGGGGGGACAGGGCTGTACACTGAAGCTTTCTTT. It translates to CASSGGTGLYTEAFF.

The rearrangement joins TRBV5-5 to TRBJ1-5, with D maybe TRBD1 (5 bases). This CDR3 spans 17 amino acids. Trimming took 4 bases from V and 0 from J, leaving 17 bases between them. Germline assignment: CDR1 SGHKS and CDR2 YYEKEE (reference sequence). CDR3 coding DNA: TGTGCCAGCAGCCGCTTTGGGAGGGGTAATAGCAATCAGCCCCAGCATTTT. Residues: CASSRFGRGNSNQPQHF.